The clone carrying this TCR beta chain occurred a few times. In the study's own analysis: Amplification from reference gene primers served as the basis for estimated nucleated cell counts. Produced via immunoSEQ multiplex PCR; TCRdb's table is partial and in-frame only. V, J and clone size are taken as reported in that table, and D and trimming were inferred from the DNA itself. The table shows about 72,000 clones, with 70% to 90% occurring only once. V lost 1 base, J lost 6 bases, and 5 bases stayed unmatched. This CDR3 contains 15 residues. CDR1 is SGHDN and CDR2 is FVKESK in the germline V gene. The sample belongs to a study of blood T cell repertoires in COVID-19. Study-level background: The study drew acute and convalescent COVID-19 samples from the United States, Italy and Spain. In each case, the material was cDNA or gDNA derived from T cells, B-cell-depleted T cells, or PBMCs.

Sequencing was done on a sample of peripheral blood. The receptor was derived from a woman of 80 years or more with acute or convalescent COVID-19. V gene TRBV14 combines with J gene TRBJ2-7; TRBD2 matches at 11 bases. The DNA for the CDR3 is TGTGCCAGCAGCCAAGCCCTAGCGGGAGGTAGCGAGCAGTACTTC. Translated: CASSQALAGGSEQYF.